This T cell receptor beta chain originates from a study of blood T cell repertoires in COVID-19. Only in-frame clones appear in the TCRdb table, and some are missing; sequencing was by immunoSEQ multiplex PCR. The repertoire holds fewer than 100,000 clones, with roughly 90% as singletons. CDR1 and CDR2 from the germline V gene are SGHAT and FQNNGV. This CDR3 is 16 amino acids long. Trimming pared 0 bases from V and 4 bases from J, leaving 13 bases between. This chain uses TRBV11-2 with TRBJ1-3; D is ambiguous. The sequence was obtained from a woman older than 75 with acute or convalescent COVID-19. The source material was peripheral blood. The CDR3 coding sequence is TGTGCCAGCAGCTTAGACAGGCTCCATTCCGGAAACACCATATATTTT. Translated: CASSLDRLHSGNTIYF.